This is a list of T cell receptor beta chains from one sample in a study of CD8 T cells in Susac syndrome. TCRdb passed the immunoSEQ multiplex PCR reads through MiXCR, listing each CDR3 protein once. This sample yields roughly 220,000 distinct CDR3 sequences, of which approximately 94% are seen a single time; about 0.14% belongs to the top ten. Sequencing was carried out using CD4+ T cells from PBMCs. These receptors all come from a human donor with Susac syndrome. Each CDR3 is given with its conserved first and last residue. D genes are given only for firm matches. Clone size is not always given. Where it is, it says once, few, many or a class for expanded clones.

J	D	V	size	CDR3	DNA
TRBJ1-2	.	TRBV5-4	.	CASSQPGQTGGYGYTF	TGTGCCAGCAGCCAGCCGGGGCAGACGGGTGGTTATGGCTACACCTTC
TRBJ2-2	.	TRBV19	.	CASSITGEVTGELFF	TGTGCCAGTAGTATTACGGGGGAGGTCACCGGGGAGCTGTTTTTT
TRBJ2-5	TRBD2	TRBV28	.	CASSFSAGGQETQYF	TGTGCCAGCAGTTTCAGTGCGGGGGGGCAAGAGACCCAGTACTTC
TRBJ1-6	.	TRBV18	.	CASSSRAGVGDSPLHF	TGTGCCAGCTCATCCCGCGCGGGGGTCGGCGATTCACCCCTCCACTTT
TRBJ2-1	TRBD1	TRBV14	.	CASSLYRDRGNEQFF	TGTGCCAGCAGCCTCTACCGGGACAGGGGGAATGAGCAGTTCTTC
TRBJ2-3	.	TRBV20-1	.	CSAAASGSTDTQYF	TGCAGTGCCGCGGCCAGCGGGAGCACAGATACGCAGTATTTT
TRBJ1-5	.	TRBV20-1	.	CSARGELWGNQPQHF	TGCAGTGCTAGAGGGGAACTCTGGGGCAATCAGCCCCAGCATTTT
TRBJ2-5	.	TRBV6-5	.	CASSYGWRETQYF	TGTGCCAGCAGTTACGGCTGGCGAGAGACCCAGTACTTC
TRBJ1-4	.	TRBV5-1	once	CASSPDPGTNEKLFF	TGCGCCAGCAGCCCCGACCCCGGAACTAATGAAAAACTGTTTTTT
TRBJ2-5	.	TRBV4-1	.	CASSPGGGGVGETQYF	TGCGCCAGCAGCCCCGGCGGAGGAGGGGTAGGAGAGACCCAGTACTTC
TRBJ1-2	TRBD1	TRBV4-3	.	CASSQDRGSEGAYYGYTF	TGCGCCAGCAGCCAAGATCGGGGCTCGGAGGGGGCCTACTATGGCTACACCTTC
TRBJ1-2	TRBD1	TRBV30	.	CAWFGQGYGYGYTF	TGTGCCTGGTTCGGACAGGGCTACGGCTATGGCTACACCTTC